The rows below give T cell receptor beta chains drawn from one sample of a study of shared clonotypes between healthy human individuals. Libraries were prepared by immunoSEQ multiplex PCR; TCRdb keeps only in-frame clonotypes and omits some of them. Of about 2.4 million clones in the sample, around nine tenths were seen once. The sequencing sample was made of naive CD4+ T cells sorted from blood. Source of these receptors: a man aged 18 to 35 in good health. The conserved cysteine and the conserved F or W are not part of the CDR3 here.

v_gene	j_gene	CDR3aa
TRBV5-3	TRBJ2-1	ARGHRVGNEQF
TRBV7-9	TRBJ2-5	ASSATRQGAEETQY
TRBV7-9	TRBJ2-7	ASSYSILGST
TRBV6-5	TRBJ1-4	ASSPTATNEKLF
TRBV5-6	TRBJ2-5	ASSSLAYQETQY
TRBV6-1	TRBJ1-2	ASSEATAMSVYGYT
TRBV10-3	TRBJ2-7	AINPGQVAYEQY
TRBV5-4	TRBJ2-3	ASRQGTSGGTTDTQY
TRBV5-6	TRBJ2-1	ASSPSGRKSYNEQF
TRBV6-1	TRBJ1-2	ASSDLDRGVGGYT
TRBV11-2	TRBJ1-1	ASTDPRGAVTEAF
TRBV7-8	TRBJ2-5	ASSLALKETQY
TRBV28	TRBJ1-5	ASSKRDRANQPQH
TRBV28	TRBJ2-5	ASNRGGTGLGEQY
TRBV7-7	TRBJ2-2	ASRLGDTGELF
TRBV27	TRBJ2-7	ASSLEGGDEQY
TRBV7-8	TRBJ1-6	ASSLGQRLNSPLH
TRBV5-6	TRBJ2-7	ASSVGQGVYEQY
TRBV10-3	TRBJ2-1	AISERGTERYNEQF
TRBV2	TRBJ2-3	ASEQGGGDTQY
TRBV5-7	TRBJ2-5	ASSPPGEETQY
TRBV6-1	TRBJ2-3	ASSGQGWQTQY
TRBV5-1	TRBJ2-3	ASRGQSTDTQY
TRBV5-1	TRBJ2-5	ASSLLRDTAQETQY
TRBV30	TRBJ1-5	ACCGQSNQPQH
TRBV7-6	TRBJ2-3	ASSPSREDTQY
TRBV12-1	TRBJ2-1	ASSPRLAGGNEQF
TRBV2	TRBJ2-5	ASSTSGTFQETQY
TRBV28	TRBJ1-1	ASSIARNTEAF
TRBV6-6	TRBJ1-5	ASSSRQQNGPKPQH
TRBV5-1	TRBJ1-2	ASSLHSYGYT
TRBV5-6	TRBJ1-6	ASSLLASREYSPLH
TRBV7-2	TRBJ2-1	ASSLVLAGAYNEQF
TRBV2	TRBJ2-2	ASSSGRNTGELF
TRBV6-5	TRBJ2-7	ASKKAGGPYEQY
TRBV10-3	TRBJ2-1	ATTDGYNEQF
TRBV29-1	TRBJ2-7	SAAGQGAIYEQY
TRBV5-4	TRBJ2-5	ASSRYAGSPQETQY
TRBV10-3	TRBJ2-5	ATRAQQGASETQY
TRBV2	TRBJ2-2	ASRSDRNTGELF
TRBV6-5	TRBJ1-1	VKPNTEAF
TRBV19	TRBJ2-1	ASSASGSWDEQF
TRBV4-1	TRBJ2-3	ASSQDTAGASTDTQY
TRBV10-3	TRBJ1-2	ASSPAESYGYT
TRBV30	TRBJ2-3	AWSDRVGDTQY
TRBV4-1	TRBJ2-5	ASSQGDRKQETQY
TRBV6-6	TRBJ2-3	ASSAEGDPDTQY
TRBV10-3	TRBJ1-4	AISESQGNGEKLF
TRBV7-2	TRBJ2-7	ASSLRGLANYEQY
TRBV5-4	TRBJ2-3	ASSLASGRVDTQY
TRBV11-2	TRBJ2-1	ASSVGLAEQF
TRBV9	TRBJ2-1	ASSSYRDHYNEQF
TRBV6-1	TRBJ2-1	ASSQRETNEQF
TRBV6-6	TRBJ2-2	ASQKGAGATGELF
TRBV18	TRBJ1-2	ASSQGLDGRPGGYT
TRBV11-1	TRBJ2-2	ASSPGGGFMTGELF
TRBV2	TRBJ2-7	ASIPRAGSYEQY
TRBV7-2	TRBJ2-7	ASSPAPGTYEQY
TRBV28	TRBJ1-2	ASSSGGQGAYGYT
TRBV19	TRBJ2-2	ASSIGNTGGFAVTGELF